The sequence of this T cell receptor (beta chain) was determined in a study of T cells in Graves' hyperthyroidism and ophthalmopathy. Researchers took RNA transcripts and amplified the TCR beta CDR3 regions from them. The HTBI set primed first-round TCR CDR3 RT-PCR. TCRdb reanalysed the multiplex PCR reads using MiXCR and keeps one entry per CDR3 protein. The sample consists of hundreds of thousands of distinct CDR3 sequences, just under 20% of them appearing once. V lost 5 bases and J lost 8, with 18 bases in between. Germline V gene sequence: CDR1 SEHNR, CDR2 FQNEAQ (reference sequence). This CDR3 comprises 14 residues.

V and J are TRBV7-9 and TRBJ1-1; unclear D gene. The origin of this receptor is a man aged 40-50 years with Graves' ophthalmopathy. The sequenced material came from blood. The CDR3 loop is CASSPQSDGAEAFF. The CDR3 DNA is TGTGCCAGCAGCCCCCAATCGGACGGAGCCGAAGCTTTCTTT.